The next 3 T cell receptor beta chains were all read from a single sample in a study of T cell clonality in common variable immunodeficiency. The table came from immunoSEQ multiplex PCR; TCRdb's copy has only in-frame clones and leaves some out. Sampling found 15,000 to 25,000 clones, none seen once. No antigens are known for them. Notes on the study in general: Reportedly, TCR beta sequences from common variable immunodeficiency showed fewer deletions and N-nucleotide insertions.

The sample was peripheral blood mononuclear cells. The source of these receptors is a human donor with common variable immunodeficiency.

There are a few counts of this clone. The CDR3 end is not reached by the read, which stops 3 residues before it; the germline J gene fills it in. The chain couples TRBV6-2 or TRBV6-3 to TRBJ2-7; maybe TRBD1 (6 bases). V lost 5 bases and J lost 2, with 19 bases in between. Germline V gene sequence: CDR1 MNHEY, CDR2 SVGEGT. CDR3 length equals 16 residues. Partial CDR3 DNA: TGTGCCAGCAGTAGACAGGAAATAGCGATCCCCTACGAG. As protein: CASSRQEIAIPYE. Given in full, the CDR3 is CASSRQEIAIPYEQYF.

On this clone itself: The DNA ends 3 residues before the CDR3 does, and the rest of the CDR3 is filled in from the germline J gene. The V gene is TRBV19, the J gene TRBJ1-2, with D tentatively TRBD1 (5 bases). The CDR3 loop spans 13 amino acids. V gave up 4 bases and J gave up 1 base, with 7 bases separating them. CDR1 and CDR2 from the germline V gene are LNHDA and SQIVND (reference sequence). The part of the CDR3 DNA that was read is TGTGCCAGTAGTAAGGGGCTTAACTATGGC. Encoded protein: CASSKGLNYG. The full-length CDR3 reads as CASSKGLNYGYTF. Full variable domain (remainder filled in from reference TRBV19 and TRBJ1-2): DGGITQSPKYLFRKEGQNVTLSCEQNLNHDAMYWYRQDPGQGLRLIYYSQIVNDFQKGDIAEGYSVSREKKESFPLTVTSAQKNPTAFYLCASSKGLNYGYTFGSGTRLTVV.

Many counts were recorded for this clone. The missing CDR3 end, 3 residues past where the read stops, is filled in from the germline J gene. The chain is built from TRBV7-9 and TRBJ2-2; 7 bases align to TRBD1. In germline, CDR1 is SEHNR, CDR2 FQNEAQ (reference sequence). This CDR3 is 14 amino acids long. V shed 10 bases, J shed 4 bases, and the junction held 9 bases outside the gene matches. The sequenced CDR3 bases are TGTGCCACATTGACAGGGCAGGTCACCGGGGAG. Translated: CATLTGQVTGE. The whole CDR3 reads CATLTGQVTGELFF.